A selection of T cell receptor beta chains follows, all from one sample in a study of T-cell memory formation after mild COVID-19. TCRdb processed the 5' RACE reads anew with MiXCR; each CDR3 protein has one entry. The sample consists of about 340,000 distinct CDR3 sequences, around 21% of them appearing once. The sequencing input was PBMCs or a T cell subset sorted from them (not recorded which). The receptors here all came from an adult woman who had mild COVID-19 (a few samples of this study predate the infection). Cell type and time point are not known. The CDR3 runs from the conserved cysteine through the conserved F or W. D genes are given only for firm matches. Clone size is given for some rows only: seen once, a few or many times, or a class if the clone is expanded.

abundance	d_gene	v_gene	j_gene	len	CDR3aa	CDR3nt
few	-	TRBV5-1	TRBJ2-3	13	CASSLGYRDTQYF	TGCGCCAGCAGCTTGGGGTATAGAGATACGCAGTATTTT
few	TRBD2	TRBV7-2	TRBJ2-5	15	CASSLSLLAVETQYF	TGTGCCAGCAGCTTATCCCTCCTAGCGGTGGAGACCCAGTACTTC
-	TRBD1	TRBV7-9	TRBJ2-5	12	CASSGQGETQYF	TGTGCCAGCAGCGGACAGGGGGAGACCCAGTACTTC
many	-	TRBV12-3/TRBV12-4	TRBJ2-1	13	CASSPRGWDEQFF	TGTGCCAGCAGTCCCCGGGGCTGGGATGAGCAGTTCTTC
many	-	TRBV24-1	TRBJ2-3	13	CATSDPGRDTQYF	TGTGCCACCAGTGATCCGGGTAGGGATACGCAGTATTTT
many	TRBD2	TRBV7-2	TRBJ2-2	17	CASSLGLAGGNTGELFF	TGTGCCAGCAGCTTAGGGCTAGCGGGAGGTAACACCGGGGAGCTGTTTTTT
-	-	TRBV5-1	TRBJ1-1	12	CASHSMNTEAFF	TGCGCCAGTCATTCTATGAACACTGAAGCTTTCTTT
-	-	TRBV12-3/TRBV12-4	TRBJ1-5	14	CASSFTAAAQPQHF	TGTGCCAGCAGTTTTACAGCTGCGGCTCAGCCCCAGCATTTT
few	-	TRBV7-9	TRBJ2-3	13	CAGGGAKTDTQYF	TGTGCCGGCGGGGGCGCTAAGACAGATACGCAGTATTTT
few	TRBD2	TRBV7-2	TRBJ2-1	20	CASSPGPGLAGQNSYNEQFF	TGTGCCAGCAGTCCGGGGCCGGGACTAGCGGGACAAAACTCCTACAATGAGCAGTTCTTC
-	-	TRBV29-1	TRBJ2-4	12	CSGTNVKNIQYF	TGCAGCGGGACTAATGTCAAAAACATTCAGTACTTC
-	TRBD1	TRBV6-5	TRBJ2-1	16	CASSYSTGDSYNEQFF	TGTGCCAGCAGTTACTCGACAGGGGACTCCTACAATGAGCAGTTCTTC
few	-	TRBV15	TRBJ1-2	16	CATSRDFTQGPYGYTF	TGTGCCACCAGCAGAGATTTTACACAGGGACCGTATGGCTACACCTTC
few	-	TRBV12-3/TRBV12-4	TRBJ2-1	14	CASSLGPRYNEQFF	TGTGCCAGCAGTTTAGGTCCCAGATACAATGAGCAGTTCTTC
few	-	TRBV7-2	TRBJ2-2	15	CASSLGVARTGELFF	TGTGCCAGCAGCTTAGGTGTCGCGCGCACCGGGGAGCTGTTTTTT
-	-	TRBV5-6	TRBJ1-2	15	CASSPAGGAVYGYTF	TGTGCCAGCAGCCCCGCGGGGGGGGCTGTCTATGGCTACACCTTC
-	-	TRBV19	TRBJ2-4	14	CASSIGEAKNIQYF	TGTGCCAGTAGTATCGGTGAAGCCAAAAACATTCAGTACTTC
few	-	TRBV12-3/TRBV12-4	TRBJ2-1	21	CASILGPTGGLAGEIYNEQFF	TGTGCCAGCATTCTTGGGCCGACAGGGGGATTAGCGGGGGAAATCTACAATGAGCAGTTCTTC
few	TRBD2	TRBV9	TRBJ2-4	14	CASSHGTSTNIQYF	TGTGCCAGCAGCCACGGGACTAGCACAAACATTCAGTACTTC
-	-	TRBV11-3	TRBJ2-7	15	CASSLAREPHYEQYF	TGTGCCAGCAGCTTGGCGCGGGAACCCCACTACGAGCAGTACTTC
-	-	TRBV2	TRBJ2-7	16	CASSAMREITEYEQYF	TGTGCCAGCAGTGCTATGAGGGAAATAACCGAATACGAGCAGTACTTC
-	-	TRBV12-3/TRBV12-4	TRBJ1-2	14	CASSSVRGGYGYTF	TGTGCCAGCAGTTCCGTACGGGGCGGCTATGGCTACACCTTC
few	-	TRBV7-9	TRBJ2-1	13	CASSHFAFNEQFF	TGTGCCAGCAGCCATTTCGCGTTCAATGAGCAGTTCTTC
few	-	TRBV29-1	TRBJ2-7	13	CSVEEGTAYEQYF	TGCAGCGTTGAAGAGGGAACAGCCTACGAGCAGTACTTC
-	-	TRBV30	TRBJ1-5	13	CAWSVDGNQPQHF	TGTGCCTGGAGTGTAGACGGGAATCAGCCCCAGCATTTT
few	-	TRBV5-6	TRBJ2-7	15	CASSPGRQRSYEQYF	TGTGCCAGCAGCCCGGGACGCCAGAGAAGCTACGAGCAGTACTTC
-	TRBD2	TRBV4-2	TRBJ2-3	16	CASSYTAGEGTDTQYF	TGTGCCAGCTCCTATACAGCGGGAGAGGGGACAGATACGCAGTATTTT
few	-	TRBV27	TRBJ2-3	14	CASSAPPSTDTQYF	TGTGCCAGCAGTGCTCCTCCCAGCACAGATACGCAGTATTTT
few	-	TRBV6-5	TRBJ2-3	12	CASSTRGETQYF	TGTGCCAGCAGTACGAGAGGGGAAACGCAGTATTTT
-	TRBD1	TRBV7-9	TRBJ2-7	14	CASSPGQPAYEQYF	TGTGCCAGCAGTCCGGGACAGCCAGCCTACGAGCAGTACTTC
-	TRBD1	TRBV30	TRBJ2-3	16	CAWSEGQALSTDTQYF	TGTGCCTGGAGTGAGGGACAGGCACTAAGCACAGATACGCAGTATTTT
few	TRBD1	TRBV5-1	TRBJ2-7	14	CASSEQGVAYEQYF	TGCGCCAGCAGCGAACAGGGGGTTGCCTACGAGCAGTACTTC
-	TRBD1	TRBV6-2/TRBV6-3	TRBJ1-1	14	CASSFRQGKIEAFF	TGTGCCAGCAGTTTTCGACAGGGTAAGATTGAAGCTTTCTTT
-	TRBD1	TRBV4-1	TRBJ1-4	18	CASSQDSGTGATNEKLFF	TGCGCCAGCAGCCAAGATTCCGGGACAGGGGCAACTAATGAAAAACTGTTTTTT
few	-	TRBV9	TRBJ1-6	14	CASSVDGNNSPLHF	TGTGCCAGCAGCGTAGATGGAAATAATTCACCCCTCCACTTT
-	-	TRBV5-6	TRBJ2-5	15	CASSWADSNQETQYF	TGTGCCAGCAGCTGGGCGGACAGTAACCAAGAGACCCAGTACTTC
few	-	TRBV5-6	TRBJ1-1	13	CASSFLGPTEAFF	TGTGCCAGCAGCTTCTTGGGGCCCACTGAAGCTTTCTTT
once	TRBD1	TRBV29-1	TRBJ2-7	14	CSVEGGDSSYEQYF	TGCAGCGTTGAAGGTGGGGACAGTAGCTACGAGCAGTACTTC
many	-	TRBV5-1	TRBJ1-1	15	CASSLSTSMNTEAFF	TGCGCCAGCAGCTTATCGACATCTATGAACACTGAAGCTTTCTTT
many	-	TRBV27	TRBJ2-5	14	CASSSLDRQETQYF	TGTGCCAGCAGTTCCCTCGACCGACAAGAGACCCAGTACTTC
-	-	TRBV7-9	TRBJ1-1	13	CASSLQSVAEAFF	TGTGCCAGCAGCCTTCAGTCGGTGGCTGAAGCTTTCTTT
few	-	TRBV7-9	TRBJ2-7	15	CASSLGGGEAYEQYF	TGTGCCAGCAGCTTAGGGGGAGGCGAAGCCTACGAGCAGTACTTC
few	-	TRBV5-1	TRBJ2-7	14	CASSLVPRRLEQYF	TGCGCCAGCAGCTTGGTCCCACGTCGGCTGGAGCAGTACTTC
few	-	TRBV20-1	TRBJ2-3	15	CSARSGFQGIDTQYF	TGCAGTGCTAGAAGTGGGTTCCAAGGCATAGATACGCAGTATTTT
few	-	TRBV27	TRBJ2-3	11	CASRYTDTQYF	TGTGCCAGCAGGTATACAGATACGCAGTATTTT
-	-	TRBV7-6	TRBJ1-1	15	CASSSEWEVNTEAFF	TGTGCCAGCAGCTCCGAGTGGGAAGTGAACACTGAAGCTTTCTTT
-	-	TRBV19	TRBJ2-5	16	CASSGRKGRSLETQYF	TGTGCCAGTAGTGGACGGAAGGGACGCAGTCTGGAGACCCAGTACTTC
-	TRBD1	TRBV7-9	TRBJ2-2	18	CASSLKKGQPSNTGELFF	TGTGCCAGCAGCTTAAAGAAGGGACAGCCTTCGAACACCGGGGAGCTGTTTTTT
many	TRBD1	TRBV20-1	TRBJ2-7	15	CSANGQGGIRDEQYF	TGCAGTGCAAACGGACAGGGGGGGATCAGGGACGAGCAGTACTTC
-	-	TRBV2	TRBJ2-2	13	CASSESTGGELFF	TGTGCCAGCAGTGAATCGACAGGAGGGGAGCTGTTTTTT
-	-	TRBV7-9	TRBJ2-7	14	CASSPASEEDEQYF	TGTGCCAGCAGCCCAGCCTCAGAGGAAGACGAGCAGTACTTC
few	-	TRBV7-2	TRBJ2-1	12	CASSSSTGNIFF	TGTGCCAGCAGCTCCTCGACAGGCAACATATTCTTC
few	-	TRBV6-1	TRBJ2-2	14	CASVLSGPTGELFF	TGTGCCAGCGTCCTAAGCGGGCCCACCGGGGAGCTGTTTTTT
few	-	TRBV7-9	TRBJ2-1	12	CASSIAVGEQFF	TGTGCCAGCAGCATAGCGGTCGGTGAGCAGTTCTTC
-	-	TRBV20-1	TRBJ2-5	15	CSAVARTDPWETQYF	TGCAGTGCCGTCGCCCGGACAGATCCTTGGGAGACCCAGTACTTC
few	-	TRBV10-3	TRBJ1-5	14	CAISESTGRQPQHF	TGTGCCATCAGTGAATCTACGGGACGACAGCCCCAGCATTTT
many	-	TRBV7-9	TRBJ2-7	12	CASSPSTGEQYF	TGTGCCAGCAGCCCCTCGACCGGAGAGCAGTACTTC
-	-	TRBV12-3/TRBV12-4	TRBJ1-6	20	CASSFSAGPVLTSYNSPLHF	TGTGCCAGCAGTTTCAGTGCGGGACCGGTACTCACCTCCTATAATTCACCCCTCCACTTT
-	TRBD2	TRBV5-1	TRBJ2-3	15	CASRISGGPTVTQYF	TGCGCCAGCAGAATCAGCGGGGGCCCCACTGTTACGCAGTATTTT